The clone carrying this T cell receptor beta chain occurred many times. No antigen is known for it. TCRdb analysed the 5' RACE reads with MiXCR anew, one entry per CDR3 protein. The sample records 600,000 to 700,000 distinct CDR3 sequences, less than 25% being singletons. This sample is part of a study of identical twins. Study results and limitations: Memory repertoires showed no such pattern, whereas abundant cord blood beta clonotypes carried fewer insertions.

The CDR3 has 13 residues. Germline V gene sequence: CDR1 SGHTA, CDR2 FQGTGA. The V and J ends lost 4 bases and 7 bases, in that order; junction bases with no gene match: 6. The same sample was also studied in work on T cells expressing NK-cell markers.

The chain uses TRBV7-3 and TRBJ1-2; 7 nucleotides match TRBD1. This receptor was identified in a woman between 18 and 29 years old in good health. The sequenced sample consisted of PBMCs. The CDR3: CASSWRQGGGYTF. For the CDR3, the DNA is TGTGCCAGCAGCTGGCGACAGGGTGGTGGCTACACCTTC.